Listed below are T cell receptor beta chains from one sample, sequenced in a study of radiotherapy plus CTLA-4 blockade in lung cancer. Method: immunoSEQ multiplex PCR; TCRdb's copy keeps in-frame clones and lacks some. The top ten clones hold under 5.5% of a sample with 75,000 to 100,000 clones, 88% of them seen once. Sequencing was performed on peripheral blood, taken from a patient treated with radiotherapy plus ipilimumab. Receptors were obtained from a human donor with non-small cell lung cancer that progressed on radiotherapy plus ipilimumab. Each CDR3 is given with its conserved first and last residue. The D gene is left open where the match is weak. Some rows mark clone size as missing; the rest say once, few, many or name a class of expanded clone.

CASSIAQGARSGANVLTF	TGTGCCAGTAGTATAGCCCAGGGGGCGCGTTCTGGGGCCAACGTCCTGACTTTC	TRBV19	TRBJ2-6	once	TRBD1
CSAGDSTYEQYF	TGCAGCGCCGGGGACAGCACCTACGAGCAGTACTTC	TRBV29-1	TRBJ2-7	-	TRBD1
CASSPRVGTGELFF	TGCGCCAGCAGCCCCAGGGTGGGCACCGGGGAGCTGTTTTTT	TRBV5-1	TRBJ2-2	-	-
CASSLGHAGGANEQFF	TGTGCCAGCAGCCTAGGACATGCGGGAGGGGCCAATGAGCAGTTCTTC	TRBV5-4	TRBJ2-1	-	TRBD2
CASSHRDVGNTIYF	TGTGCCAGCTCACACAGAGACGTTGGAAACACCATATATTTT	TRBV18	TRBJ1-3	few	-
CASSPSGTQYEKLFF	TGTGCCAGCAGCCCCTCCGGGACCCAATATGAAAAACTGTTTTTT	TRBV5-5	TRBJ1-4	-	-
CASSQGANEQYF	TGTGCCAGCAGTCAGGGAGCGAACGAGCAGTACTTC	TRBV6-1	TRBJ2-7	-	-
CASSVSGTGNTIYF	TGTGCCAGCAGTGTTTCAGGGACGGGAAACACCATATATTTT	TRBV6-1	TRBJ1-3	few	-
CASSYTGTSGSQGAGDTQYF	TGCGCCAGCAGTTATACCGGGACTAGCGGGAGTCAGGGTGCGGGAGATACGCAGTATTTT	TRBV5-1	TRBJ2-3	-	TRBD2
CASTLTGGARETQYF	TGTGCCAGCACCCTGACAGGGGGCGCCCGGGAGACCCAGTACTTC	TRBV27	TRBJ2-5	few	TRBD1
CASSHTDRVYEQYF	TGTGCCAGCAGCCACACCGACAGGGTATACGAGCAGTACTTC	TRBV5-6	TRBJ2-7	-	TRBD1
CASSLMGGDQETQYF	TGTGCTAGCAGCTTAATGGGGGGGGACCAAGAGACCCAGTACTTC	TRBV7-7	TRBJ2-5	-	TRBD2
CASSEKGWLAGGSYNEQFF	TGTGCCAGCAGTGAAAAGGGGTGGTTAGCGGGAGGGTCCTACAATGAGCAGTTCTTC	TRBV6-1	TRBJ2-1	-	TRBD2